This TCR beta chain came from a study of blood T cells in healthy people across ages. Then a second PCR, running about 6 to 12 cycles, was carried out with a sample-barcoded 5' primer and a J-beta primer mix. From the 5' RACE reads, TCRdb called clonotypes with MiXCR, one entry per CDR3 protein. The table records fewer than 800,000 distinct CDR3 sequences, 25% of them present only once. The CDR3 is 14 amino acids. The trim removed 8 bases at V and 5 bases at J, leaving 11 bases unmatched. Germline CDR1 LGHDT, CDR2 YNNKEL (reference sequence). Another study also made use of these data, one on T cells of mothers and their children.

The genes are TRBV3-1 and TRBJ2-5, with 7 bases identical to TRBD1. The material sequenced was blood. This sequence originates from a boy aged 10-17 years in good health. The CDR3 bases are TGTGCCAGCCAAACCGGGACAGAACCGGAGACCCAGTACTTC. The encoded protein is CASQTGTEPETQYF.